This passage covers 13 T cell receptor beta chains from one sample sequenced in a study of human T cells and chemical hapten exposure. This sample's time point: healthy volunteer bleed at 2 weeks. Total RNA was extracted from unfractionated whole blood. MiXCR, run by TCRdb on the RACE reads, gives a single entry per CDR3 protein. Altogether roughly 130,000 distinct CDR3 sequences are present, approximately 9.5% being singletons, with the ten largest covering 1.5% to 2%. Sequencing used whole blood. These receptors came from a male donor in good health. Some clones in this sample may be carry-over from other donors' samples.

This clonotype has more than one count but fewer than ten. V gene TRBV10-3 combines with J gene TRBJ1-1; TRBD1 aligns across 8 bases. Germline-derived CDR1 and CDR2 are ENHRY and SYGVKD. V lost 6 bases to trimming and J lost 4 bases; unmatched junction nucleotides: 4. This CDR3 region has 13 residues. The CDR3 region is CAIRDTGGTEAFF. CDR3 in DNA: TGTGCCATCAGGGATACAGGGGGCACTGAAGCTTTCTTT.

Only a few counts were recorded for this clonotype. J is TRBJ1-1 and V is TRBV5-1, with 7 positions matching TRBD1. This CDR3 contains 13 residues. Germline lookup yields CDR1 SGHRS and CDR2 YFSETQ. Losses at the gene ends were 0 bases for V and 6 bases for J; bases not matched to a gene: 2. The DNA for the CDR3 is TGCGCCAGCAGCTTGGGCAGGGGGGCTGAAGCTTTCTTT. Protein product: CASSLGRGAEAFF.

There are many counts of this clonotype. The chain is built from TRBV5-1 and TRBJ2-5; 8 positions match TRBD1. After removal of 1 base from V and 4 bases from J, the junction contained 6 bases not matched to a gene. The CDR3 is made up of 15 amino acids. CDR1 and CDR2 (germline): SGHRS, YFSETQ. For the CDR3, the DNA is TGCGCCAGCAGCTTGTCGTCCACAGGGGGAGAGACCCAGTACTTC. The encoded protein is CASSLSSTGGETQYF.

This clonotype has more than one count but fewer than ten. This chain links TRBV3-1 with TRBJ2-1, with a possible D match to TRBD2 (7 bases). The CDR3 is made up of 16 amino acids. Between the trimmed V and J ends, which lost 0 bases and 7 bases, there was a span of 16 bases. Germline loops: CDR1 LGHDT, CDR2 YNNKEL (reference sequence). Here the CDR3 DNA reads TGTGCCAGCAGCCAAGAAGGGAGGGGGGCCCATAATGAGCAGTTCTTC. It translates to CASSQEGRGAHNEQFF.

This clonotype was detected only a few times. In DNA form, the CDR3 reads TGTGCCAGCAGTGTTTCCCCCTCCTCCTACGAGCAGTACTTC. Protein product: CASSVSPSSYEQYF. The gene calls are TRBV12-3 or TRBV12-4 and TRBJ2-7; unclear D gene. The CDR3 spans 14 residues. The ends were cut back, 5 bases at V and 0 bases at J, with 11 bases in the middle.

This clonotype appeared a few times. V usage is TRBV5-4 and J usage is TRBJ2-6; the D is unclear. The germline gives CDR1 SGHNT, CDR2 YYREEE (reference sequence). V was clipped by 0 bases and J by 0 bases, with 10 bases between them. This CDR3 contains 17 residues. This CDR3 is CASSLDAGLSGANVLTF. CDR3 DNA sequence: TGTGCCAGCAGCTTGGATGCAGGCCTCTCTGGGGCCAACGTCCTGACTTTC.

This clonotype was found many times. The chain links TRBV11-2 to TRBJ2-1; D is unresolved. With 6 bases removed from V and 5 bases from J, the gap between germline ends came to 17 bases. Germline assignment: CDR1 SGHAT and CDR2 FQNNGV. This CDR3 spans 15 amino acids. CDR3 coding DNA: TGTGCCAGCAGTCCACCTCCCGGGCCAAACAATGAGCAGTTCTTC. This translates into CASSPPPGPNNEQFF.

The V gene is TRBV2, the J gene TRBJ2-7, with a possible D match to TRBD1 (6 bases). V lost 3 bases and J 1 base, leaving 16 bases between the germline ends. Germline V CDR1 and CDR2: SNHLY, FYNNEI. The CDR3 is made up of 16 amino acids. CDR3 DNA sequence: TGTGCCAGCAGTGATCTTCCAGGGGCGAATTCCTACGAGCAGTACTTC. Residues: CASSDLPGANSYEQYF.

In its sample, this clonotype was seen a few times. The chain combines TRBV7-6 with TRBJ2-2; 9 nucleotides line up with TRBD2. The CDR3 loop spans 16 amino acids. The V segment lost 7 bases and the J segment 4 bases; nucleotides outside the gene matches: 10. From germline, CDR1 is SGHVS and CDR2 FNYEAQ. The CDR3 coding sequence is TGTGCCAGCAAACTAGGAGCTAGCGGGGCCACCGGGGAGCTGTTTTTT. Translation gives CASKLGASGATGELFF.

This clonotype was seen at least ten times. The V and J genes are TRBV7-2 and TRBJ1-5; D uncertain. The CDR3 has 17 amino acids. The V end lost 1 base, the J end lost 1 base, and 14 bases lay between the germline ends. Germline V gene sequence: CDR1 SGHTA, CDR2 FQGNSA. The CDR3 bases are TGTGCCAGCAGCTTAGGGCAGTTCTCTGGCAGCAATCAGCCCCAGCATTTT. It specifies CASSLGQFSGSNQPQHF.

The chain links TRBV18 to TRBJ1-6; weak D call: TRBD1 (6 bases). The CDR3 is made up of 16 amino acids. V was clipped by 6 bases and J by 7 bases, with 19 bases between them. The germline V gene encodes CDR1 KGHSH and CDR2 LQKENI. The CDR3 loop is CASSLQRDRKNSPLHF. CDR3 in DNA: TGTGCCAGCTCCCTTCAACGTGACAGGAAAAATTCACCCCTCCACTTT.

This clonotype turned up a few times. The chain links TRBV10-3 to TRBJ2-1; 7 bases are shared with TRBD1. V lost 7 bases, J lost 4 bases, and 4 bases stayed unmatched. The CDR3 consists of 13 residues. Germline lookup yields CDR1 ENHRY and CDR2 SYGVKD. This CDR3 reads CAITGTEYNEQFF. CDR3 nucleotide sequence: TGTGCCATCACGGGGACAGAGTACAATGAGCAGTTCTTC.

The chain uses TRBV6-6 and TRBJ2-7, with 8 bases matching TRBD1. V dropped 2 bases and J dropped 6; count of bases not matched to a gene: 18. Per germline, CDR1 MNHNY and CDR2 SVGAGI (reference sequence). The CDR3 runs 18 residues. The CDR3 sequence is CASSYPPRGLQRGSEQYF. CDR3 nucleotide sequence: TGTGCCAGCAGTTACCCGCCCAGGGGGCTCCAAAGGGGATCCGAGCAGTACTTC.